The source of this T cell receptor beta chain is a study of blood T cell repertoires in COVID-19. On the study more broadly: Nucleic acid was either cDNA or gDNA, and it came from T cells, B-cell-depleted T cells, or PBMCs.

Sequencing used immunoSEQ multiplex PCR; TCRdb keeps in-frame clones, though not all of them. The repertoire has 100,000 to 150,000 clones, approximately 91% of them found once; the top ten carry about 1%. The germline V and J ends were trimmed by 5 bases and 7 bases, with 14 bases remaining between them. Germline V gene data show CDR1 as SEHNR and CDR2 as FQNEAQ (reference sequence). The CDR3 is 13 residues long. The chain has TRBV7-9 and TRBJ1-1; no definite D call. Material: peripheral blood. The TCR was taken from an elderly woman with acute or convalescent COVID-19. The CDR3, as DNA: TGTGCCAGCAGCCAAGACACCGCCTATGAAGCTTTCTTT. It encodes CASSQDTAYEAFF.